These T cell receptor beta chains were read from a single sample in a study of blood T cell repertoires in COVID-19. Sequenced by immunoSEQ multiplex PCR; TCRdb stores in-frame clones only, minus some. The data contain roughly 160,000 clones, 74% of them singletons. What was sequenced was peripheral blood. The receptors shown here come from a woman older than 75 with acute or convalescent COVID-19. Each CDR3 is given with its conserved first and last residue. A D gene is named only where the DNA matches it firmly. Clone size is not always given. Where it is, it says once, few, many or a class for expanded clones.

v_gene: TRBV11-2
j_gene: TRBJ2-7
d_gene: TRBD1
abundance: -
CDR3aa: CASSLVGGTGAYEQYF
CDR3nt: TGTGCCAGCAGCTTAGTCGGGGGGACAGGGGCCTACGAGCAGTACTTC

v_gene: TRBV13
j_gene: TRBJ2-3
d_gene: -
abundance: -
CDR3aa: CASSLDGTPGVTDTQYF
CDR3nt: TGTGCCAGCAGCTTAGACGGGACCCCAGGGGTCACAGATACGCAGTATTTT

v_gene: TRBV5-1
j_gene: TRBJ1-4
d_gene: -
abundance: -
CDR3aa: CASSFDSALNEKLFF
CDR3nt: TGCGCCAGCAGCTTCGACAGCGCCCTTAATGAAAAACTGTTTTTT

v_gene: TRBV28
j_gene: TRBJ1-1
d_gene: -
abundance: -
CDR3aa: CASRTGSTEAFF
CDR3nt: TGTGCCAGCAGAACAGGGTCCACTGAAGCTTTCTTT

v_gene: TRBV9
j_gene: TRBJ2-3
d_gene: -
abundance: -
CDR3aa: CASSPNGAGEDTQYF
CDR3nt: TGTGCCAGCAGCCCCAATGGGGCTGGAGAAGATACGCAGTATTTT

v_gene: TRBV7-2
j_gene: TRBJ1-4
d_gene: TRBD1
abundance: -
CDR3aa: CASTFQGGQVREKLFF
CDR3nt: TGTGCCAGCACCTTTCAAGGGGGCCAAGTCCGGGAAAAACTGTTTTTT

v_gene: TRBV5-6
j_gene: TRBJ2-5
d_gene: TRBD2
abundance: -
CDR3aa: CASRGPGLGVGAQYF
CDR3nt: TGTGCCAGCAGGGGGCCGGGACTAGGCGTGGGGGCCCAGTACTTC

v_gene: TRBV3-1/TRBV3-2
j_gene: TRBJ2-7
d_gene: TRBD2
abundance: -
CDR3aa: CASSPGLAGYEQYF
CDR3nt: TGTGCCAGCAGCCCTGGACTAGCGGGGTACGAGCAGTACTTC

v_gene: TRBV28
j_gene: TRBJ1-4
d_gene: -
abundance: -
CDR3aa: CASNDPGLHEEKLFF
CDR3nt: TGTGCCAGTAACGATCCGGGACTGCATGAAGAAAAACTGTTTTTT

v_gene: TRBV6-5
j_gene: TRBJ2-3
d_gene: TRBD2
abundance: -
CDR3aa: CASSYSPSGSTDTQYF
CDR3nt: TGTGCCAGCAGTTACTCTCCTAGCGGGAGCACAGATACGCAGTATTTT

v_gene: TRBV20-1
j_gene: TRBJ2-1
d_gene: TRBD2
abundance: -
CDR3aa: CSASKTSGSSYNEQFF
CDR3nt: TGCAGTGCTAGTAAGACTAGCGGGAGCTCCTACAATGAGCAGTTCTTC

v_gene: TRBV3-1/TRBV3-2
j_gene: TRBJ2-5
d_gene: TRBD2
abundance: -
CDR3aa: CASSQEAGGSGETQYF
CDR3nt: TGTGCCAGCAGCCAAGAGGCGGGCGGGAGCGGAGAGACCCAGTACTTC

v_gene: TRBV6-2/TRBV6-3
j_gene: TRBJ2-2
d_gene: TRBD1
abundance: -
CDR3aa: CASSSLGQGWTGELFF
CDR3nt: TGTGCCAGCAGTAGTCTGGGACAGGGGTGGACCGGGGAGCTGTTTTTT

v_gene: TRBV19
j_gene: TRBJ1-2
d_gene: -
abundance: -
CDR3aa: CASSIKRRYYTF
CDR3nt: TGTGCCAGTAGTATTAAGAGGAGGTACTACACCTTC

v_gene: TRBV5-1
j_gene: TRBJ2-3
d_gene: -
abundance: -
CDR3aa: CASSLGENTDTQYF
CDR3nt: TGCGCCAGCAGCTTGGGCGAGAACACAGATACGCAGTATTTT

v_gene: TRBV5-1
j_gene: TRBJ2-2
d_gene: -
abundance: few
CDR3aa: CASSLASRTGELFF
CDR3nt: TGCGCCAGCAGCTTGGCCAGTAGGACTGGGGAGCTGTTTTTT

v_gene: TRBV5-6
j_gene: TRBJ2-2
d_gene: TRBD2
abundance: -
CDR3aa: CASSLLRRESRTGELFF
CDR3nt: TGTGCCAGCAGCTTGTTGAGGCGGGAGTCGAGGACCGGGGAGCTGTTTTTT

v_gene: TRBV29-1
j_gene: TRBJ1-5
d_gene: -
abundance: once
CDR3aa: CSVVGQGNQPQHF
CDR3nt: TGCAGCGTTGTAGGCCAGGGCAATCAGCCCCAGCATTTT

v_gene: TRBV10-3
j_gene: TRBJ2-2
d_gene: -
abundance: -
CDR3aa: CAISGAQGRNTGELFF
CDR3nt: TGTGCCATCAGTGGGGCGCAGGGGAGGAACACCGGGGAGCTGTTTTTT

v_gene: TRBV5-8
j_gene: TRBJ2-1
d_gene: TRBD2
abundance: -
CDR3aa: CASSLTTSTHYNEQFF
CDR3nt: TGTGCCAGCAGCTTGACGACTAGCACCCACTACAATGAGCAGTTCTTC

v_gene: TRBV2
j_gene: TRBJ2-7
d_gene: TRBD2
abundance: -
CDR3aa: CASGVTGGPYEQYF
CDR3nt: TGTGCCAGCGGAGTGACGGGAGGCCCCTACGAGCAGTACTTC

v_gene: TRBV28
j_gene: TRBJ1-5
d_gene: -
abundance: few
CDR3aa: CASSFFSTTDSNQPQHF
CDR3nt: TGTGCCAGCAGTTTCTTTTCCACAACCGATAGCAATCAGCCCCAGCATTTT

v_gene: TRBV4-1
j_gene: TRBJ2-1
d_gene: -
abundance: -
CDR3aa: CASSRNNEQFF
CDR3nt: TGCGCCAGCAGCCGTAACAATGAGCAGTTCTTC

v_gene: TRBV5-1
j_gene: TRBJ2-3
d_gene: -
abundance: -
CDR3aa: CASSLNTDTQYF
CDR3nt: TGCGCCAGCAGCCTTAACACAGATACGCAGTATTTT

v_gene: TRBV19
j_gene: TRBJ2-1
d_gene: TRBD2
abundance: few
CDR3aa: CASSISLAAYNEQFF
CDR3nt: TGTGCCAGTAGTATCAGCCTAGCGGCCTACAATGAGCAGTTCTTC

v_gene: TRBV7-2
j_gene: TRBJ1-2
d_gene: TRBD1
abundance: -
CDR3aa: CASSHRTGDYGYTF
CDR3nt: TGTGCCAGCAGCCATAGGACAGGGGACTATGGCTACACCTTC

v_gene: TRBV7-3
j_gene: TRBJ2-1
d_gene: -
abundance: -
CDR3aa: CASSFRRAGEQFF
CDR3nt: TGTGCCAGCAGCTTTCGGCGGGCCGGTGAGCAGTTCTTC

v_gene: TRBV5-1
j_gene: TRBJ2-5
d_gene: -
abundance: -
CDR3aa: CASSLVPAQGETQYF
CDR3nt: TGCGCCAGCAGCTTGGTACCGGCACAGGGAGAGACCCAGTACTTC

v_gene: TRBV10-1
j_gene: TRBJ2-1
d_gene: -
abundance: -
CDR3aa: CASSESYSYNEQFF
CDR3nt: TGCGCCAGCAGTGAATCGTACTCCTACAATGAGCAGTTCTTC

v_gene: TRBV12-3/TRBV12-4
j_gene: TRBJ2-2
d_gene: -
abundance: -
CDR3aa: CASRRLDTGELFF
CDR3nt: TGTGCCAGCAGACGACTAGATACCGGGGAGCTGTTTTTT

v_gene: TRBV18
j_gene: TRBJ1-2
d_gene: -
abundance: -
CDR3aa: CASSPMPGQPFDTF
CDR3nt: TGTGCCAGCTCACCGATGCCGGGACAACCCTTCGACACCTTC

v_gene: TRBV27
j_gene: TRBJ2-7
d_gene: TRBD1
abundance: -
CDR3aa: CASSFSPSRGQDSYEQYF
CDR3nt: TGTGCCAGCAGTTTTTCCCCCAGTCGGGGACAGGATTCCTACGAGCAGTACTTC

v_gene: TRBV7-9
j_gene: TRBJ1-2
d_gene: TRBD1
abundance: -
CDR3aa: CASSLPNQGGDGYTF
CDR3nt: TGTGCCAGCAGCTTACCGAACCAGGGGGGTGATGGCTACACCTTC

v_gene: TRBV3-1/TRBV3-2
j_gene: TRBJ1-2
d_gene: -
abundance: -
CDR3aa: CASSPADGNYGYTF
CDR3nt: TGTGCCAGCAGCCCAGCGGACGGGAACTATGGCTACACCTTC

v_gene: TRBV15
j_gene: TRBJ2-1
d_gene: TRBD1
abundance: -
CDR3aa: CATSRDRGRIEQFF
CDR3nt: TGTGCCACCAGTAGGGACAGGGGGAGGATTGAGCAGTTCTTC